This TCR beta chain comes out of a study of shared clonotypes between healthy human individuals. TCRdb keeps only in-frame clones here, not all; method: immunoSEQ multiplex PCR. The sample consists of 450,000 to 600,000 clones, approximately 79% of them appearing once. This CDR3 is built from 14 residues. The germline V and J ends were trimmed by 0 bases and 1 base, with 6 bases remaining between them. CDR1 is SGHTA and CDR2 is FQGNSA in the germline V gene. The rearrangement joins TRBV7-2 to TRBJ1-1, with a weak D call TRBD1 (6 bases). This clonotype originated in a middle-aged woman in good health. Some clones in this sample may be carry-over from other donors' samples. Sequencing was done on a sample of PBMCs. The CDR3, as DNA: TGTGCCAGCAGCTTAGCCAGGGGGAACACTGAAGCTTTCTTT. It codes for CASSLARGNTEAFF.